This T cell receptor (beta chain) was identified during a study of CD8 T cells in Susac syndrome. Germline V gene data show CDR1 as SGHDT and CDR2 as YYEEEE. The CDR3 contains 14 residues. Unmatched junction bases numbered 6, after V lost 4 bases and J lost 3 bases. About 0.45 to 1 ug RNA was reverse transcribed with random hexamers. Amplification of TCR beta CDR3 used immunoSEQ multiplex PCR across 54 Vbeta and 13 Jbeta. TCRdb ran MiXCR on the immunoSEQ multiplex PCR reads and lists one entry per CDR3 protein. The data hold about 120,000 distinct CDR3 sequences, with 90% to 95% observed a single time.

The sample consisted of CD8+ T cells from PBMCs. The rearrangement joins TRBV5-6 to TRBJ2-7, with 8 bases lining up with TRBD2. The clonotype originates from a human donor with Susac syndrome. The CDR3 DNA reads TGTGCCAGCAGCCCAAATAGCGGGAACTACGAGCAGTACTTC. Translated, it gives CASSPNSGNYEQYF.